Sequencing of this T cell receptor beta chain was carried out in a study of sequential checkpoint blockade in melanoma. Study overall: TCRbeta immunosequencing was performed on DNA from 90 to 100 pretreatment melanoma tumor samples. More than 20 patients had tumor biopsies before treatment and at week 13.

Profiled with immunoSEQ multiplex PCR; TCRdb holds only in-frame clones, not every one. The table has 3,500 to 4,500 clones, 30% to 35% seen once. About this clone itself: Its antigen is not known.

The germline CDR1 and CDR2 sequences are KGHSH and LQKENI. CDR3 size: 13 residues. V lost 4 bases, J lost 3 bases, and 2 bases stayed unmatched. Study results and limitations: In arm A, pretreatment tumor clonality was associated with response.

Treatment meaning: randomized to nivolumab then ipilimumab (arm A) or the reverse (arm B). The specimen was tumor tissue (inferred from file names), collected from a patient given nivolumab and ipilimumab in sequence. The receptor's source is a human donor with melanoma. The chain is built from TRBV18 and TRBJ2-5, with 7 positions matching TRBD2. CDR3 in amino acids: CASSRAGEETQYF. In DNA form, the CDR3 reads TGTGCCAGCTCACGTGCGGGGGAAGAGACCCAGTACTTC. Full variable domain (rest looked up from reference TRBV18 and TRBJ2-5): NAGVMQNPRHLVRRRGQEARLRCSPMKGHSHVYWYRQLPEEGLKFMVYLQKENIIDESGMPKERFSAEFPKEGPSILRIQQVVRGDSAAYFCASSRAGEETQYFGPGTRLLVL.